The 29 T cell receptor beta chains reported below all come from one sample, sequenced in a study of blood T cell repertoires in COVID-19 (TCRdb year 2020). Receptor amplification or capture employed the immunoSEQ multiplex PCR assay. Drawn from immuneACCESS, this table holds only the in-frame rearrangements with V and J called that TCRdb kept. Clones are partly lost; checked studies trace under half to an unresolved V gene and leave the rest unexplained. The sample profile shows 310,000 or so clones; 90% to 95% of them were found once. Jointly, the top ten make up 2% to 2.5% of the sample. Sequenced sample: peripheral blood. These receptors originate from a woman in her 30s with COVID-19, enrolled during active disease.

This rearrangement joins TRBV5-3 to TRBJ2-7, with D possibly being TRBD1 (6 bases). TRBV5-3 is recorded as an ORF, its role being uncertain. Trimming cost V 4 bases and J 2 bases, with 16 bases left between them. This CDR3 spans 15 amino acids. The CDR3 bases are TGTGCCAGAAGCCCTGATGACAGGCTAGCCTACGAGCAGTACTTC. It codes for CARSPDDRLAYEQYF.

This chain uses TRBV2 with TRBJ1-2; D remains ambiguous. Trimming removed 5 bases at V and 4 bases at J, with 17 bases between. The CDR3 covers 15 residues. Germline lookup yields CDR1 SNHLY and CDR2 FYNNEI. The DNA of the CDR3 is TGTGCCAGCAGTCCCGACGTCGTCTCGGGCTATGGCTACACCTTC. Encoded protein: CASSPDVVSGYGYTF.

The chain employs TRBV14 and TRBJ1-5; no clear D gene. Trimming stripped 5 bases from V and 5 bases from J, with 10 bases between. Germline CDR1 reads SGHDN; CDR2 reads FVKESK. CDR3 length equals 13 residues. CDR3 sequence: CASSDGRDQPQHF. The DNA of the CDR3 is TGTGCCAGCAGCGATGGGAGAGATCAGCCCCAGCATTTT.

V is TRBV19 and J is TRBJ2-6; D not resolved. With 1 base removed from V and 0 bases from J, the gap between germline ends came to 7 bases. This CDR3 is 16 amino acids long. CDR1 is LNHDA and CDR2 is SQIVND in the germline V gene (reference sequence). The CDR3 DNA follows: TGTGCCAGTAGTATAGGGGCGAGCTCTGGGGCCAACGTCCTGACTTTC. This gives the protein CASSIGASSGANVLTF.

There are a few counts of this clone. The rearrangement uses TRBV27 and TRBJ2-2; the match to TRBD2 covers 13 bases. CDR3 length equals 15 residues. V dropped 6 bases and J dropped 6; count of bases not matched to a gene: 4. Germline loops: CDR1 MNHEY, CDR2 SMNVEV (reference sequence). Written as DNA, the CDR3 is TGTGCCAGCAGGCTCGGACTAGCGGGAGCCGGGGAGCTGTTTTTT. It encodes CASRLGLAGAGELFF.

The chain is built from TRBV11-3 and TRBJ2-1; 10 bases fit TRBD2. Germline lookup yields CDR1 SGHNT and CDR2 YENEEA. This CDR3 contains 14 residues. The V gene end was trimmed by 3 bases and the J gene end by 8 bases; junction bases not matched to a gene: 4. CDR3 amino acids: CASSLGLASDEQFF. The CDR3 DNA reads TGTGCCAGCAGCTTGGGACTAGCGAGCGATGAGCAGTTCTTC.

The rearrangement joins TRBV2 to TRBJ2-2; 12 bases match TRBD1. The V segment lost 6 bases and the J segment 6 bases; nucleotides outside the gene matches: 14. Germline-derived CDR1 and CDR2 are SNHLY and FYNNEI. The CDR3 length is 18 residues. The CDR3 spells CASRETGTGGAESGELFF. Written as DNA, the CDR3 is TGTGCCAGCAGAGAAACCGGGACAGGGGGCGCGGAATCCGGGGAGCTGTTTTTT.

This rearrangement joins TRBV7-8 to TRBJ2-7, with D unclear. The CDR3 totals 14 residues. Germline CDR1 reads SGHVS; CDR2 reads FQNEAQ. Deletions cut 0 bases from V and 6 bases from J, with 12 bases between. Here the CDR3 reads CASSLARGSGEQYF. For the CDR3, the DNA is TGTGCCAGCAGCTTAGCGCGAGGTAGTGGCGAGCAGTACTTC.

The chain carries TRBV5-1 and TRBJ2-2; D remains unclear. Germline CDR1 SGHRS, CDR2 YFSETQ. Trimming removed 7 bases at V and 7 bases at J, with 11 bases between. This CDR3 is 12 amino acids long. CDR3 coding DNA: TGCGCCAGCCGTAGTTCGGGCGGGGAGCTGTTTTTT. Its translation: CASRSSGGELFF.

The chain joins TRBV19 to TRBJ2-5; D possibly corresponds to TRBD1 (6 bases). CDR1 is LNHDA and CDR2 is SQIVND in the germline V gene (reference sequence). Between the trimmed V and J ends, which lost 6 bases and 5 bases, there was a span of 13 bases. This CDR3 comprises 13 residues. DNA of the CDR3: TGTGCCAGTAGCAATACAGGGACGGAGACCCAGTACTTC. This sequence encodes CASSNTGTETQYF.

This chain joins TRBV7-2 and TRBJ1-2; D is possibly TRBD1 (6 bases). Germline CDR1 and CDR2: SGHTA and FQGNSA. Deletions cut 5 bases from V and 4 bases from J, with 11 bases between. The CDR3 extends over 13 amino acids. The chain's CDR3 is CASSPQDSYGYTF. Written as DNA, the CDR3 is TGTGCCAGCAGCCCCCAGGACAGCTATGGCTACACCTTC.

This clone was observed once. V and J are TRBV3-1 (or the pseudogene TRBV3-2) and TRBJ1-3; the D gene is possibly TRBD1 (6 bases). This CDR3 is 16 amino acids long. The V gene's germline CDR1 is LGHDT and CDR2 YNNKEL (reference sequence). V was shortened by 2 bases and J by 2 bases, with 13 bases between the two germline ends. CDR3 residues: CASSQWRTGTGNTIYF. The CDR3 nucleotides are TGTGCCAGCAGCCAATGGCGCACAGGGACTGGAAACACCATATATTTT.

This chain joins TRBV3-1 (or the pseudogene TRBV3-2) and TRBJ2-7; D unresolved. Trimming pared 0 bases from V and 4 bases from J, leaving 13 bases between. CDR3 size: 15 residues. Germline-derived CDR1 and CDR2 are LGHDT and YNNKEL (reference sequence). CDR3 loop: CASSQEGAFSYEQYF. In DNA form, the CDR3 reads TGTGCCAGCAGCCAAGAAGGAGCGTTCTCATACGAGCAGTACTTC.

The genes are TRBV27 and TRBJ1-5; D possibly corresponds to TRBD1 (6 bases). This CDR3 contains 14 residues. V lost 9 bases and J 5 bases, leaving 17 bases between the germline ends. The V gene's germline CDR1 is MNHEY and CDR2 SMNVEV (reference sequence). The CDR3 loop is CASARQEPDQPQHF. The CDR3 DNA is TGTGCCAGTGCCAGACAGGAGCCGGATCAGCCCCAGCATTTT.

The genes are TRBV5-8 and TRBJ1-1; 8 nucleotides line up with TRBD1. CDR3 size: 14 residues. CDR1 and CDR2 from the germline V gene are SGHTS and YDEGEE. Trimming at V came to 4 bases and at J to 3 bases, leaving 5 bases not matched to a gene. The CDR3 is CASSLTGEYTEAFF. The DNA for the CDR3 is TGTGCCAGCAGCCTGACAGGGGAGTACACTGAAGCTTTCTTT.

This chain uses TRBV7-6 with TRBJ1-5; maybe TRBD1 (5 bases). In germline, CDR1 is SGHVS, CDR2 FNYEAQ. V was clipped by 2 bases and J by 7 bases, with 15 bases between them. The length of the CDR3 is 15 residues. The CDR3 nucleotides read TGTGCCAGCAGCTTATCTGGGGGGAGGGACCAGCCCCAGCATTTT. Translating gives CASSLSGGRDQPQHF. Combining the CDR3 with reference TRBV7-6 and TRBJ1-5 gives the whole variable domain GAGVSQSPRYKVTKRGQDVALRCDPISGHVSLYWYRQALGQGPEFLTYFNYEAQQDKSGLPNDRFSAERPEGSISTLTIQRTEQRDSAMYRCASSLSGGRDQPQHFGDGTRLSIL.

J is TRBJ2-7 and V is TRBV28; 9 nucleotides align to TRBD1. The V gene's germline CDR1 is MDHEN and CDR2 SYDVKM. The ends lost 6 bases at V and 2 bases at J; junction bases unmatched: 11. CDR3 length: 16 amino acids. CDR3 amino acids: CASRPSPGTGPYEQYF. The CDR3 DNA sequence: TGTGCCAGCAGACCGAGCCCCGGGACAGGGCCCTACGAGCAGTACTTC.

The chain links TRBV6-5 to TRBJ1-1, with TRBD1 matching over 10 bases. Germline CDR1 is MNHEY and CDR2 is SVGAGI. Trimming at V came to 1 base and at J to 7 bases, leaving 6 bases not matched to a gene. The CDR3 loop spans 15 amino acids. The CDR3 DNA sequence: TGTGCCAGCAGTTACTTTGGACAGGGGGATAATGAAGCTTTCTTT. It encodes CASSYFGQGDNEAFF.

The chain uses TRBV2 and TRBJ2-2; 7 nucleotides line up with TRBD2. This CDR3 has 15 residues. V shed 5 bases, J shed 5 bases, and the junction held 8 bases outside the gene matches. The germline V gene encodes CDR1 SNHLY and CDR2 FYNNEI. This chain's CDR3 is CASSPKTGGTGELFF. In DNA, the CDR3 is TGTGCCAGCAGTCCCAAGACGGGGGGAACCGGGGAGCTGTTTTTT.

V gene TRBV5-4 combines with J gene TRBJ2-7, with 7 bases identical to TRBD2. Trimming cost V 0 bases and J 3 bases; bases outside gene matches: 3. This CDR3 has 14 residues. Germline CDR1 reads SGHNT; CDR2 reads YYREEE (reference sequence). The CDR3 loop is CASSLELANYEQYF. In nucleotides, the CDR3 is TGTGCCAGCAGCTTGGAACTAGCGAACTACGAGCAGTACTTC.

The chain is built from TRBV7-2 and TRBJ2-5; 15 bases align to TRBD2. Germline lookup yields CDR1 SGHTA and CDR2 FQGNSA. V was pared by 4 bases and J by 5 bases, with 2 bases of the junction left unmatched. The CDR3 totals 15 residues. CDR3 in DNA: TGTGCCAGCAGCTCTGGACTAGCGGGAGGGGAGACCCAGTACTTC. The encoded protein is CASSSGLAGGETQYF. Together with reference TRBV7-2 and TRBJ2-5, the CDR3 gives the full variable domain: GAGVSQSPSNKVTEKGKDVELRCDPISGHTALYWYRQSLGQGLEFLIYFQGNSAPDKSGLPSDRFSAERTGGSVSTLTIQRTQQEDSAVYLCASSSGLAGGETQYFGPGTRLLVL.

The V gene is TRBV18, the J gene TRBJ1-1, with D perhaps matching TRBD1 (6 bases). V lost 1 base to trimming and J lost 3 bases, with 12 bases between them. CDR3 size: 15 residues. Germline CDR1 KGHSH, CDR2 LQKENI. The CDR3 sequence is CASSPHQGQDTEAFF. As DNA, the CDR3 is TGTGCCAGCTCACCACACCAGGGGCAGGACACTGAAGCTTTCTTT.

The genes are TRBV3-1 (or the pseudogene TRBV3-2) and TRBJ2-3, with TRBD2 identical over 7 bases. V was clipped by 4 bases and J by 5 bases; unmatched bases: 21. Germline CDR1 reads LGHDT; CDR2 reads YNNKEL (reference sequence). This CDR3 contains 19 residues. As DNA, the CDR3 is TGTGCCAGCAGCCTCCCCCTGGCTGTCGGGGCGGGAGTAAAAGATACGCAGTATTTT. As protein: CASSLPLAVGAGVKDTQYF.

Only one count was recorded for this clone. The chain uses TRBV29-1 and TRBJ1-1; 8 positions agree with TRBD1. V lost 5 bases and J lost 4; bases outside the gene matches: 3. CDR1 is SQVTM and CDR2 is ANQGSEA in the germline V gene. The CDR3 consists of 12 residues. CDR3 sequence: CSVQTGGTEAFF. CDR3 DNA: TGCAGCGTTCAAACAGGGGGCACTGAAGCTTTCTTT.

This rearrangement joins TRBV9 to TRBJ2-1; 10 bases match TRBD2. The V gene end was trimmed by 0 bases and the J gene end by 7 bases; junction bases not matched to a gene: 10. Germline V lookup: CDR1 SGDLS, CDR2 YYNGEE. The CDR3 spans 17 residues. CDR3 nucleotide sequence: TGTGCCAGCAGCGTAGCTCGGCTAGCGGGAGTGGAGAATGAGCAGTTCTTC. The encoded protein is CASSVARLAGVENEQFF.

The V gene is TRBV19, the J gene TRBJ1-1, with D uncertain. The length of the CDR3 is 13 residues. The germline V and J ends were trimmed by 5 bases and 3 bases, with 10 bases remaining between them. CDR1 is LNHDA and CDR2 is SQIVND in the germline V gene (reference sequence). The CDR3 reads CASSVQRDTEAFF. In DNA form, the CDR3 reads TGTGCCAGTAGTGTACAGAGGGACACTGAAGCTTTCTTT.

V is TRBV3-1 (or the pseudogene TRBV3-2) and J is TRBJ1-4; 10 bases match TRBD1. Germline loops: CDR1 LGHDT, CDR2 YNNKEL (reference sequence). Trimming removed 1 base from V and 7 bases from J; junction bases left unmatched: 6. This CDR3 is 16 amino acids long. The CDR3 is CASSQVRTGGSEKLFF. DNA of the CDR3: TGTGCCAGCAGCCAAGTCCGGACAGGGGGAAGTGAAAAACTGTTTTTT.

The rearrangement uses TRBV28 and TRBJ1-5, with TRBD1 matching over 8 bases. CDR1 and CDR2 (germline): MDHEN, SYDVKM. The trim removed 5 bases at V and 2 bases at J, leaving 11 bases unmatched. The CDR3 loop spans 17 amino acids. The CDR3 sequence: CASSPMTGALGNQPQHF. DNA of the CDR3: TGTGCCAGCAGTCCCATGACAGGGGCTCTGGGCAATCAGCCCCAGCATTTT.

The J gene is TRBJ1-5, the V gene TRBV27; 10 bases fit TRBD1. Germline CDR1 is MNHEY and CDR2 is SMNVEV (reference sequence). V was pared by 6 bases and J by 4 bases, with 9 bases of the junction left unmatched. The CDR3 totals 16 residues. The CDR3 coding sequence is TGTGCCAGCAGACCGACAGGGGGCACTTATAATCAGCCCCAGCATTTT. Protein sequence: CASRPTGGTYNQPQHF.